The TCR beta chain described here comes from a study of cytomegalovirus exposure and HLA in healthy donors. Note on this clone: Its antigen remains unidentified.

Broader study findings: Sequencing depth across donors, presence/absence analyses assumed, was roughly uniform. A missense DCLRE1C variant was associated with V- and J-gene trimming of TCR beta chains in a later analysis, and an independent cohort replicated the association. CMV serostatus alone was available as immune exposure information. Most CMV-associated TCR beta chains were later found to appear HLA-restricted.

The PCR used 60 Vbeta and 13 Jbeta primers. The data were produced by immunoSEQ multiplex PCR, yet TCRdb's version contains in-frame clones alone and is incomplete. The top ten hold roughly 0.24% of the sample, which has 200,000 to 300,000 clones, 70% to 90% seen once. The germline gives CDR1 SQVTM, CDR2 ANQGSEA. Trimming removed 6 bases from V and 5 bases from J; junction bases left unmatched: 9. The CDR3 length is 14 residues. Sequencing was done on a sample of PBMCs. The TCR was taken from a girl aged 2-10 years in good health and CMV-seronegative. The chain recombines TRBV29-1 with TRBJ2-3, with 9 positions matching TRBD2. The CDR3 spells CSVGLAGREDTQYF. The CDR3 bases are TGCAGCGTGGGGCTAGCGGGGAGGGAAGATACGCAGTATTTT.